Sequencing of this TCR beta chain was carried out in a study of blood T cell repertoires in COVID-19. Background on the study: Donors in the United States, Italy and Spain gave samples during acute or convalescent COVID-19.

Sequencing was performed with immunoSEQ multiplex PCR; in TCRdb, only in-frame clones are kept and a portion is missing. The data contain fewer than 350,000 clones, 80% to 90% of them singletons. CDR3 length equals 17 residues. Germline values: CDR1 SGHDT, CDR2 YYEEEE. Between the trimmed V and J ends, which lost 0 bases and 2 bases, there was a span of 17 bases. The V and J genes are TRBV5-6 and TRBJ1-2; D is perhaps TRBD1 (5 bases). The sample was PBMCs or T cells enriched from blood (not recorded which). This clonotype originated in a woman aged 35 to 49 with acute COVID-19. This chain's CDR3 is CASSLEGLGFGNYGYTF. Written as DNA, the CDR3 is TGTGCCAGCAGCTTGGAGGGGTTAGGGTTCGGGAACTATGGCTACACCTTC.